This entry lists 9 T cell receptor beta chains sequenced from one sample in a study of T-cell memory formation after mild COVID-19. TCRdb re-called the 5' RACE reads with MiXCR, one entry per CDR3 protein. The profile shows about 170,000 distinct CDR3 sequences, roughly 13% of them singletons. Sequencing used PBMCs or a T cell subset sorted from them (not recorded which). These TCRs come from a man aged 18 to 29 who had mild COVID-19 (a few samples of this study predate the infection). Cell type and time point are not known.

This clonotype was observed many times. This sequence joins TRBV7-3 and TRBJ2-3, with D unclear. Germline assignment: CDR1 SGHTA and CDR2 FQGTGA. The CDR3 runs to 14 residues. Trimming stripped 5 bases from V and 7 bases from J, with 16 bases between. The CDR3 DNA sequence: TGTGCCAGCAGCCCGCTGGGATGGATGAATACGCAGTATTTT. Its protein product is CASSPLGWMNTQYF.

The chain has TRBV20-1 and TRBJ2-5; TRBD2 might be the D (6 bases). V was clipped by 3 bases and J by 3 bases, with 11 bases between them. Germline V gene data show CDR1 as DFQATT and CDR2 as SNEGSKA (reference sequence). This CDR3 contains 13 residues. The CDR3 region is CSASRDLKETQYF. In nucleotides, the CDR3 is TGCAGTGCTAGCCGGGACTTGAAAGAGACCCAGTACTTC.

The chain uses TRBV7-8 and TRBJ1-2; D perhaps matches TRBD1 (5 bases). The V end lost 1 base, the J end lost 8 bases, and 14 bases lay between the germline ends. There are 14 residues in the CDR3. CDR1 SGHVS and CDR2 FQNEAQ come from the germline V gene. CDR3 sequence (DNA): TGTGCCAGCAGCTTAGGTCTGGGGCATAGGGGCTACACCTTC. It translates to CASSLGLGHRGYTF. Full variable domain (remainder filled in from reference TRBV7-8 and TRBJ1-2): GAGVSQSPRYKVAKRGQDVALRCDPISGHVSLFWYQQALGQGPEFLTYFQNEAQLDKSGLPSDRFFAERPEGSVSTLKIQRTQQEDSAVYLCASSLGLGHRGYTFGSGTRLTVV.

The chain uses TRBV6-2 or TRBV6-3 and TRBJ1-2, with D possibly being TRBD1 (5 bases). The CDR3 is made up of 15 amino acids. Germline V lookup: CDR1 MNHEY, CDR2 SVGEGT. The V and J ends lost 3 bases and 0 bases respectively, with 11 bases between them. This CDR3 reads CASSYDDRSNYGYTF. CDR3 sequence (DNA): TGTGCCAGCAGTTATGACGACAGATCTAACTATGGCTACACCTTC.

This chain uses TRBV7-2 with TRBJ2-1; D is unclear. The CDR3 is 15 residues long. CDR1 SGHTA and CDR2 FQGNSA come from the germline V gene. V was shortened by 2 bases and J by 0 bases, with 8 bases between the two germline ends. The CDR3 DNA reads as TGTGCCAGCAGCTTAAGTTCTAGCTCCTACAATGAGCAGTTCTTC. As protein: CASSLSSSSYNEQFF.

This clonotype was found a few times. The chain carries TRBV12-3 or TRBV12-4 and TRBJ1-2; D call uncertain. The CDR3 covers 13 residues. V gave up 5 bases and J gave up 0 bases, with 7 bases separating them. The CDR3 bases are TGTGCCAGCAGTCGACGGACTAACTATGGCTACACCTTC. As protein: CASSRRTNYGYTF.

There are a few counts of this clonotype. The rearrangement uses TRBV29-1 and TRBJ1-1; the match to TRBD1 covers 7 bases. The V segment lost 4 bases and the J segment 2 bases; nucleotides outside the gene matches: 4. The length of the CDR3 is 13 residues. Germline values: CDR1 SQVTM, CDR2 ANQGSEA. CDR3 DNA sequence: TGCAGCGTTGTACGACAGGGAAACACTGAAGCTTTCTTT. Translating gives CSVVRQGNTEAFF. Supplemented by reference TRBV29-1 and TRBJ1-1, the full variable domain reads SAVISQKPSRDICQRGTSLTIQCQVDSQVTMMFWYRQQPGQSLTLIATANQGSEATYESGFVIDKFPISRPNLTFSTLTVSNMSPEDSSIYLCSVVRQGNTEAFFGQGTRLTVV.

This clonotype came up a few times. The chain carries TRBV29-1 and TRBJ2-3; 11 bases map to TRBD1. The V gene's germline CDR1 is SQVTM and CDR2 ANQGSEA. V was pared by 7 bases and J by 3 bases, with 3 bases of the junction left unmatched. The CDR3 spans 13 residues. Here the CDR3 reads CSGGQGETDTQYF. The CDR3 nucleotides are TGCAGCGGGGGACAGGGGGAAACAGATACGCAGTATTTT.

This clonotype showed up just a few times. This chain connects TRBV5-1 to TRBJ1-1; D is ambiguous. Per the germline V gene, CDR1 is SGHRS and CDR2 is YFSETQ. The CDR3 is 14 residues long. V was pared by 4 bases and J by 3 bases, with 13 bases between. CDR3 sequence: CASSPGNGDTEAFF. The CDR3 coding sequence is TGCGCCAGCAGCCCCGGGAATGGGGACACTGAAGCTTTCTTT.